This T cell receptor beta chain was observed in a study of beta chain features in type 1 diabetes. General study results and limits: Researchers could not determine here whether HLA type influences TCRB rearrangement. The study notes PCR might favor shorter templates equally in patients and controls. Shorter TCRB CDR3s, moderately but significantly so, were found in Type 1 diabetes patients in all four CD4+ subsets.

The CDR3 covers 16 residues. Germline values: CDR1 SGHNT, CDR2 YYREEE (reference sequence). Losses at the gene ends were 4 bases for V and 4 bases for J; bases not matched to a gene: 7. Of the isolated RNA, all was reverse transcribed, and so the sequenced material was expressed TCRB transcripts. Method: immunoSEQ multiplex PCR; TCRdb's copy keeps in-frame clones and lacks some. The sample has nearly 700,000 clones; roughly 13% are singletons. Purity above 95% was achieved in all sorted populations. This clone was observed a few times. The antigen remains unidentified. This chain uses TRBV5-4 with TRBJ2-2; 10 nucleotides agree with TRBD1. Sequenced sample: naive CD4+ T cells from blood. The receptor was derived from a man aged 18 to 30 with type 1 diabetes. The CDR3 coding sequence is TGTGCCAGCAGCCCCACCGGGACAGGGGCCACCGGGGAGCTGTTTTTT. Its translation: CASSPTGTGATGELFF.